The 29 T cell receptor beta chains given below trace back to one sample, sequenced in a study of blood T cell repertoires in COVID-19. The method was immunoSEQ multiplex PCR; TCRdb's version includes in-frame clones alone and lacks a portion of them. The sample consists of roughly 210,000 clones, 87% of them appearing once. Input material: PBMCs or T cells enriched from blood (not recorded which). Receptors were obtained from a man aged 25-40 years in a cohort exposed to, infected with or recovered from COVID-19 (not recorded which).

The J gene is TRBJ1-1, the V gene TRBV28; D possibly corresponds to TRBD1 (5 bases). The CDR3 runs to 14 residues. Germline V gives CDR1 MDHEN, CDR2 SYDVKM. V was shortened by 6 bases and J by 1 base, with 12 bases between the two germline ends. CDR3: CASSWRGTNTEAFF. CDR3 bases: TGTGCCAGCAGCTGGCGGGGGACGAACACTGAAGCTTTCTTT.

This CDR3 is CASSPSGTEVGTHMNTEAFF. The CDR3 DNA follows: TGTGCCAGCTCACCTTCCGGGACAGAAGTCGGAACGCACATGAACACTGAAGCTTTCTTT. J is TRBJ1-1 and V is TRBV18, with TRBD1 matching over 7 bases. The CDR3 is 20 residues long. The V segment lost 3 bases and the J segment 0 bases; nucleotides outside the gene matches: 19. The germline gives CDR1 KGHSH, CDR2 LQKENI.

This sequence joins TRBV27 and TRBJ2-5; D is perhaps TRBD1 (6 bases). The V and J ends lost 6 bases and 1 base respectively, with 15 bases between them. The length of the CDR3 is 15 residues. Germline lookup yields CDR1 MNHEY and CDR2 SMNVEV (reference sequence). CDR3 residues: CASSPQQGPQETQYF. In DNA form, the CDR3 reads TGTGCCAGCAGCCCACAACAGGGCCCCCAAGAGACCCAGTACTTC.

The V call is TRBV27, the J call TRBJ1-1, with D tentatively TRBD1 (5 bases). The CDR3 is 14 residues long. CDR1 and CDR2 (germline): MNHEY, SMNVEV (reference sequence). V was trimmed by 2 bases and J by 2 bases, leaving 9 bases between them. CDR3 coding DNA: TGTGCCAGCAGTTTAGTGCAGGGAAACACTGAAGCTTTCTTT. It translates to CASSLVQGNTEAFF.

The gene calls are TRBV13 and TRBJ2-3, with a possible D match to TRBD1 (5 bases). There are 12 residues in the CDR3. The V and J ends lost 5 bases and 5 bases respectively, with 8 bases between them. Germline CDR1 PRHDT, CDR2 FYEKMQ (reference sequence). The CDR3 sequence: CASSQGVDTQYF. CDR3 nucleotides: TGTGCCAGCAGCCAAGGGGTAGATACGCAGTATTTT.

This chain connects TRBV9 to TRBJ2-2, with 9 bases that match TRBD1. The CDR3 is 16 amino acids. Trimming removed 4 bases from V and 5 bases from J; junction bases left unmatched: 9. Germline V gene sequence: CDR1 SGDLS, CDR2 YYNGEE. The CDR3 nucleotides read TGTGCCAGCAGCCCTCGGACAGGGGATGAGACCGGGGAGCTGTTTTTT. Protein product: CASSPRTGDETGELFF.

CDR3 DNA sequence: TGTGCCAGCAGTTTCGATTTGGGCTGGGATACGCAGTATTTT. Translation: CASSFDLGWDTQYF. The rearrangement uses TRBV27 and TRBJ2-3; D gene unclear. V shed 3 bases and J shed 6 bases, with 13 bases lying between them. Germline V CDR1 and CDR2: MNHEY, SMNVEV (reference sequence). This CDR3 has 14 residues.

The chain recombines TRBV29-1 with TRBJ1-3; D is ambiguous. The CDR3 loop spans 12 amino acids. V shed 5 bases and J shed 0 bases, with 5 bases lying between them. The germline CDR1 and CDR2 sequences are SQVTM and ANQGSEA. The CDR3 region is CSVMASGNTIYF. The DNA of the CDR3 is TGCAGCGTTATGGCCTCTGGAAACACCATATATTTT.

J is TRBJ2-5 and V is TRBV6-5; 12 bases are shared with TRBD2. CDR1 MNHEY and CDR2 SVGAGI come from the germline V gene. With 6 bases clipped from V and 5 bases from J, the junction kept 7 bases outside the gene matches. The CDR3 loop spans 15 amino acids. The CDR3 loop reads CASSARLAGEETQYF. The CDR3, as DNA: TGTGCCAGCAGCGCAAGACTAGCGGGAGAGGAGACCCAGTACTTC.

This chain links TRBV18 with TRBJ2-2, with TRBD2 matching 7 bases. The CDR3 covers 15 residues. Germline lookup yields CDR1 KGHSH and CDR2 LQKENI. Losses at the gene ends were 3 bases for V and 2 bases for J; bases not matched to a gene: 3. CDR3 loop: CASSPPGGNTGELFF. DNA for the CDR3: TGTGCCAGCTCACCCCCGGGGGGAAACACCGGGGAGCTGTTTTTT.

This chain connects TRBV27 to TRBJ2-7; 8 bases map to TRBD2. V lost 2 bases to trimming and J lost 9 bases; unmatched junction nucleotides: 6. CDR3 length equals 13 residues. Germline CDR1 and CDR2: MNHEY and SMNVEV (reference sequence). The CDR3 region has the DNA TGTGCCAGCAGTTTAGGGCGGGGGGAAGGGCAGTACTTC. Translating it yields CASSLGRGEGQYF.

The chain combines TRBV18 with TRBJ1-1; no reliable D call. The CDR3 runs 12 residues. CDR1 and CDR2 from the germline V gene are KGHSH and LQKENI. Trimming cost V 5 bases and J 2 bases, with 6 bases left between them. The chain's CDR3 is CASSEENTEAFF. The CDR3 DNA reads TGTGCCAGCTCAGAGGAAAACACTGAAGCTTTCTTT.

This chain connects TRBV13 to TRBJ2-7; 9 positions match TRBD2. The CDR3 is 15 residues long. V was clipped by 0 bases and J by 2 bases; unmatched bases: 2. Germline lookup yields CDR1 PRHDT and CDR2 FYEKMQ (reference sequence). The CDR3 protein is CASSLGLAGTYEQYF. CDR3 sequence (DNA): TGTGCCAGCAGCTTAGGTCTAGCGGGAACCTACGAGCAGTACTTC.

The V call is TRBV5-1, the J call TRBJ2-1; 11 positions match TRBD2. This CDR3 is built from 16 residues. Germline V gene data show CDR1 as SGHRS and CDR2 as YFSETQ. V trimming: 0 bases; J trimming: 10 bases; junction bases outside the gene matches: 9. Here the CDR3 reads CASSLGAGTSGSEQFF. The CDR3 nucleotides are TGCGCCAGCAGCTTGGGGGCCGGGACTAGCGGTTCCGAGCAGTTCTTC. Combining the CDR3 with reference TRBV5-1 and TRBJ2-1 gives the whole variable domain KAGVTQTPRYLIKTRGQQVTLSCSPISGHRSVSWYQQTPGQGLQFLFEYFSETQRNKGNFPGRFSGRQFSNSRSEMNVSTLELGDSALYLCASSLGAGTSGSEQFFGPGTRLTVL.

This chain uses TRBV6-6 with TRBJ2-7, with 9 bases lining up with TRBD2. From germline, CDR1 is MNHNY and CDR2 SVGAGI (reference sequence). The CDR3 has 16 residues. V dropped 6 bases and J dropped 3; count of bases not matched to a gene: 12. CDR3 protein: CASSPISTSGSYEQYF. CDR3 bases: TGTGCCAGCAGCCCCATTTCGACTAGCGGTAGCTACGAGCAGTACTTC.

The chain combines TRBV2 with TRBJ2-7, with TRBD1 matching 7 bases. Germline V lookup: CDR1 SNHLY, CDR2 FYNNEI. The CDR3 has 14 residues. V was clipped by 7 bases and J by 2 bases; unmatched bases: 8. CDR3 coding DNA: TGTGCCAGCATGGGACAGCCCGCTACCTACGAGCAGTACTTC. This translates into CASMGQPATYEQYF.

The rearrangement joins TRBV28 to TRBJ1-2, with a possible D match to TRBD1 (6 bases). The CDR3 runs to 13 residues. Germline V gene sequence: CDR1 MDHEN, CDR2 SYDVKM. The V gene lost 4 bases and the J gene lost 3 bases, with 9 bases spanning the gap. The CDR3 DNA reads TGTGCCAGCAGTTATTGGACAGACTATGGCTACACCTTC. It translates to CASSYWTDYGYTF.

The chain is built from TRBV28 and TRBJ2-3; 13 nucleotides agree with TRBD2. Trimming cost V 4 bases and J 3 bases; bases outside gene matches: 7. The length of the CDR3 is 17 residues. Germline loops: CDR1 MDHEN, CDR2 SYDVKM. CDR3 in DNA: TGTGCCAGCAGTTCGGGGACTAGCGGGATGGGGACAGATACGCAGTATTTT. Amino acids: CASSSGTSGMGTDTQYF.

This clone showed up just a few times. In DNA form, the CDR3 reads TGTGCCAGCAGTATACAGGGGTATGAAGCTTTCTTT. It is translated as CASSIQGYEAFF. The chain joins TRBV7-2 to TRBJ1-1; 7 bases map to TRBD1. Germline trimming cut 6 bases from V and 7 bases from J; bases unmatched to any gene: 5. The CDR3 runs 12 residues. CDR1 and CDR2 from the germline V gene are SGHTA and FQGNSA. Full variable domain (rest looked up from reference TRBV7-2 and TRBJ1-1): GAGVSQSPSNKVTEKGKDVELRCDPISGHTALYWYRQSLGQGLEFLIYFQGNSAPDKSGLPSDRFSAERTGGSVSTLTIQRTQQEDSAVYLCASSIQGYEAFFGQGTRLTVV.

The chain recombines TRBV6-2 or TRBV6-3 with TRBJ2-1, with a weak D call TRBD1 (6 bases). There are 18 residues in the CDR3. CDR1 is MNHEY and CDR2 is SVGEGT in the germline V gene. Deletions cut 2 bases from V and 0 bases from J, with 17 bases between. The CDR3 spells CASSYVIGLGGSYNEQFF. In DNA, the CDR3 is TGTGCCAGCAGTTACGTGATTGGGTTAGGGGGCTCCTACAATGAGCAGTTCTTC.

This chain connects TRBV2 to TRBJ2-3, with D uncertain. Germline lookup yields CDR1 SNHLY and CDR2 FYNNEI. This CDR3 comprises 10 residues. V lost 8 bases, J lost 10 bases, and 10 bases lay in between. In DNA form, the CDR3 reads TGTGCCAGCGCGCCCCTGGCGCAGTATTTT. It translates to CASAPLAQYF.

The CDR3 region is CASSQDPAGETQYF. The CDR3 nucleotides are TGCGCCAGCAGCCAAGACCCCGCAGGCGAGACCCAGTACTTC. The genes are TRBV4-1 and TRBJ2-5; the D is unclear. Trimming pared 0 bases from V and 5 bases from J, leaving 10 bases between. This CDR3 is built from 14 residues. The germline V gene encodes CDR1 MGHRA and CDR2 YSYEKL.

The chain combines TRBV15 with TRBJ2-3, with TRBD1 matching 12 bases. Germline V gene lookup returns CDR1 LNHNV and CDR2 YYDKDF (reference sequence). Trimming took 5 bases from V and 4 from J; bases not matched to a gene: 10. This CDR3 has 17 residues. In DNA, the CDR3 is TGTGCCACCAGCCCCAATCCCGGGACAGGGGGCGCAGATACGCAGTATTTT. This codes for CATSPNPGTGGADTQYF.

This clone has only a few counts. The chain carries TRBV6-1 and TRBJ1-1, with a weak D call TRBD1 (5 bases). This CDR3 contains 17 residues. CDR1 is MNHNS and CDR2 is SASEGT in the germline V gene. V lost 3 bases to trimming and J lost 2 bases, with 19 bases between them. The chain's CDR3 is CASSDVVGGRLNTEAFF. In nucleotides, the CDR3 is TGTGCCAGCAGTGATGTGGTCGGGGGACGGTTAAACACTGAAGCTTTCTTT.

V gene TRBV27 combines with J gene TRBJ2-7; D unclear. CDR3 length: 12 amino acids. The V gene's germline CDR1 is MNHEY and CDR2 SMNVEV (reference sequence). V was trimmed by 4 bases and J by 5 bases, leaving 9 bases between them. CDR3 amino acids: CASSSTAHEQYF. The CDR3 bases are TGTGCCAGCAGTTCTACCGCCCACGAGCAGTACTTC.

This chain connects TRBV24-1 to TRBJ1-2; 8 positions agree with TRBD1. The J segment lost 4 bases and the V segment lost 4 bases, leaving 10 bases of the junction unmatched. The germline gives CDR1 KGHDR, CDR2 SFDVKD. This CDR3 is built from 16 residues. CDR3 in DNA: TGTGCCACCAGTGAGTCGACAGGGGTGTCGTCCTATGGCTACACCTTC. Translated, it gives CATSESTGVSSYGYTF.

This clone was seen once. The V call is TRBV6-6, the J call TRBJ1-1; a possible D gene is TRBD1 (5 bases). Per the germline V gene, CDR1 is MNHNY and CDR2 is SVGAGI (reference sequence). V dropped 7 bases and J dropped 0 bases, with 9 bases sitting between them. CDR3 length: 13 amino acids. The CDR3 bases are TGTGCCAGCAAGGGGAATATGAACACTGAAGCTTTCTTT. Its protein is CASKGNMNTEAFF.

The J gene is TRBJ2-7, the V gene TRBV2; 12 bases fit TRBD2. J gave up 6 bases and V 8 bases, and 8 bases lay outside the gene matches. From germline, CDR1 is SNHLY and CDR2 FYNNEI. This CDR3 has 14 amino acids. The CDR3 here is CASVGLAGIREQYF. The CDR3 DNA follows: TGTGCCAGCGTAGGACTAGCGGGAATCCGCGAGCAGTACTTC. The full variable domain, with the rest looked up from reference TRBV2 and TRBJ2-7, is EPEVTQTPSHQVTQMGQEVILRCVPISNHLYFYWYRQILGQKVEFLVSFYNNEISEKSEIFDDQFSVERPDGSNFTLKIRSTKLEDSAMYFCASVGLAGIREQYFGPGTRLTVT.

CDR3 in amino acids: CASSSGLAGGLTDTQYF. The CDR3 coding sequence is TGTGCCAGCAGCTCGGGACTAGCGGGAGGACTCACAGATACGCAGTATTTT. This rearrangement joins TRBV7-9 to TRBJ2-3, with TRBD2 matching over 15 bases. The CDR3 runs 17 residues. CDR1 is SEHNR and CDR2 is FQNEAQ in the germline V gene (reference sequence). Unmatched junction bases numbered 4, after V lost 4 bases and J lost 2 bases.